A single sample is the source of the 26 T cell receptor beta chains below, sequenced in a study of technical replicates of blood from a few donors. Libraries were prepared by immunoSEQ multiplex PCR; TCRdb keeps only in-frame clonotypes and omits some of them. This table holds tens of thousands of clones, 94% found once. Sample: T cells isolated from PBMCs. All receptors come from a human donor in good health.

The chain links TRBV6-6 to TRBJ2-3, with TRBD1 matching over 10 bases. This CDR3 has 16 amino acids. Unmatched junction bases numbered 9, after V lost 6 bases and J lost 3 bases. Germline assignment: CDR1 MNHNY and CDR2 SVGAGI (reference sequence). The CDR3 DNA follows: TGTGCCAGCAGGGACAGGGGGAGATTCGGGACAGATACGCAGTATTTT. It codes for CASRDRGRFGTDTQYF.

In this sample, this clone turned up once. The chain employs TRBV7-9 and TRBJ2-7, with D perhaps TRBD2 (6 bases). Germline CDR1 reads SEHNR; CDR2 reads FQNEAQ (reference sequence). This CDR3 has 16 residues. Trimming left V 5 bases short and J 3 bases short, with 20 bases between. The CDR3, as DNA: TGTGCCAGCAGCCCATACTCGGGAGCGCGCGGCTACGAGCAGTACTTC. Its protein product is CASSPYSGARGYEQYF. Based on the CDR3 plus reference TRBV7-9 and TRBJ2-7, the full variable domain is DTGVSQNPRHKITKRGQNVTFRCDPISEHNRLYWYRQTLGQGPEFLTYFQNEAQLEKSRLLSDRFSAERPKGSFSTLEIQRTEQGDSAMYLCASSPYSGARGYEQYFGPGTRLTVT.

CDR3 DNA sequence: TGTGCCAGCAGCCAAGAATGGCAGGAACTCTACGAGCAGTACTTC. Amino acids: CASSQEWQELYEQYF. The J gene is TRBJ2-7, the V gene TRBV14; D gene uncertain. V was pared by 0 bases and J by 3 bases, with 12 bases between. Germline V CDR1 and CDR2: SGHDN, FVKESK. The CDR3 extends over 15 amino acids.

The chain has TRBV12-5 and TRBJ1-1; TRBD1 agrees at 7 bases. This CDR3 spans 14 amino acids. Germline-derived CDR1 and CDR2 are LGHNT and FRNRAP. Unmatched junction bases numbered 7, after V lost 4 bases and J lost 5 bases. CDR3 DNA: TGTGCTAGTGGTTGGGGGGCAGGGGGGACTGAAGCTTTCTTT. It translates to CASGWGAGGTEAFF.

This CDR3 is CASSEGALGGNQPQHF. The CDR3 DNA follows: TGTGCCAGCAGCGAGGGGGCCTTAGGTGGGAATCAGCCCCAGCATTTT. J is TRBJ1-5 and V is TRBV9; 7 bases align to TRBD1. The V gene end was trimmed by 3 bases and the J gene end by 4 bases; junction bases not matched to a gene: 10. Germline V gene lookup returns CDR1 SGDLS and CDR2 YYNGEE. The CDR3 runs to 16 residues.

The V call is TRBV6-5, the J call TRBJ2-5; no clear D. The V gene's germline CDR1 is MNHEY and CDR2 SVGAGI. V gave up 5 bases and J gave up 2 bases, with 15 bases separating them. The CDR3 extends over 15 amino acids. The CDR3 reads CASSVSASRQETQYF. The CDR3 DNA reads as TGTGCCAGCAGTGTATCAGCGAGTAGGCAAGAGACCCAGTACTTC.

This clone was recorded only once. This chain links TRBV6-5 with TRBJ2-7, with D maybe TRBD1 (6 bases). The V end lost 0 bases, the J end lost 3 bases, and 12 bases lay between the germline ends. Germline V gene lookup returns CDR1 MNHEY and CDR2 SVGAGI. The CDR3 spans 15 residues. CDR3 residues: CASSYSNRVVYEQYF. The DNA of the CDR3 is TGTGCCAGCAGTTACTCGAACAGGGTGGTCTACGAGCAGTACTTC.

V and J are TRBV7-2 and TRBJ1-4, with a tentative D call TRBD1 (5 bases). Trimming took 2 bases from V and 8 from J, leaving 15 bases between them. The V gene's germline CDR1 is SGHTA and CDR2 FQGNSA. This CDR3 region has 15 residues. CDR3: CASSLIGEGWEKLFF. CDR3 in DNA: TGTGCCAGCAGCTTAATAGGGGAGGGCTGGGAAAAACTGTTTTTT.

The chain uses TRBV7-9 and TRBJ2-1, with D perhaps matching TRBD2 (5 bases). The V end was cut by 4 bases, the J end by 0 bases, with 10 bases between. This CDR3 contains 15 residues. The germline V gene encodes CDR1 SEHNR and CDR2 FQNEAQ (reference sequence). CDR3 coding DNA: TGTGCCAGCAGCTCCCCCGGGGTCTCCTACAATGAGCAGTTCTTC. Its translation is CASSSPGVSYNEQFF.

The chain joins TRBV28 to TRBJ2-1; 7 positions match TRBD2. Germline trimming cut 9 bases from V and 3 bases from J; bases unmatched to any gene: 8. The germline V gene has CDR1 MDHEN and CDR2 SYDVKM. This CDR3 has 14 residues. The CDR3 spells CASGGVIGYNEQFF. In DNA, the CDR3 is TGTGCCAGTGGGGGGGTAATTGGCTACAATGAGCAGTTCTTC.

This clone was seen only once. The genes are TRBV5-1 and TRBJ1-2, with TRBD1 matching over 7 bases. CDR1 and CDR2 (germline): SGHRS, YFSETQ. The CDR3 length is 15 residues. After removal of 2 bases from V and 9 bases from J, the junction contained 13 bases not matched to a gene. CDR3 bases: TGCGCCAGCAGCTTAACCCCTAAAGGGGGCCATAGCTACACCTTC. It encodes CASSLTPKGGHSYTF.

This chain joins TRBV23-1 and TRBJ2-1, with 9 bases that match TRBD2. TRBV23-1 has ORF status, its function being uncertain. The CDR3 has 16 residues. Losses at the gene ends were 1 base for V and 6 bases for J; bases not matched to a gene: 7. The CDR3: CASSQCLAGCTNEQFF. CDR3 coding DNA: TGCGCCAGCAGTCAATGTCTAGCGGGATGCACCAATGAGCAGTTCTTC.

J is TRBJ2-1 and V is TRBV18, with TRBD1 matching 11 bases. Germline CDR1 and CDR2: KGHSH and LQKENI. The CDR3 totals 13 residues. Trimming cost V 4 bases and J 7 bases; bases outside gene matches: 0. The CDR3 region has the DNA TGTGCCAGCTCACGGGACAGGGGGAATGAGCAGTTCTTC. This encodes CASSRDRGNEQFF. The full variable domain, with the rest looked up from reference TRBV18 and TRBJ2-1, is NAGVMQNPRHLVRRRGQEARLRCSPMKGHSHVYWYRQLPEEGLKFMVYLQKENIIDESGMPKERFSAEFPKEGPSILRIQQVVRGDSAAYFCASSRDRGNEQFFGPGTRLTVL.

The chain recombines TRBV6-5 with TRBJ2-4; no clear D gene. Trimming removed 5 bases from V and 0 bases from J, with 8 bases in between. The CDR3 loop spans 14 amino acids. The germline CDR1 and CDR2 sequences are MNHEY and SVGAGI. The CDR3 bases are TGTGCCAGCAGTACCACAATAGCCAAAAACATTCAGTACTTC. This gives the protein CASSTTIAKNIQYF.

This chain joins TRBV7-9 and TRBJ2-1; perhaps TRBD2 as D (6 bases). The CDR3 is made up of 15 amino acids. V was pared by 1 base and J by 6 bases, with 13 bases between. Germline V gene data show CDR1 as SEHNR and CDR2 as FQNEAQ (reference sequence). The CDR3 spells CASSLEERASNEQFF. The CDR3 DNA reads TGTGCCAGCAGCTTAGAGGAGCGGGCGTCCAATGAGCAGTTCTTC.

This chain joins TRBV7-2 and TRBJ1-1, with 8 bases identical to TRBD1. CDR1 is SGHTA, CDR2 FQGNSA, per germline. CDR3 size: 15 residues. V gave up 2 bases and J gave up 7 bases; unmatched junction bases: 9. CDR3 DNA: TGTGCCAGCAGCTTAAGGCCAGGGGGCCGATTTGAAGCTTTCTTT. It translates to CASSLRPGGRFEAFF.

The genes are TRBV28 and TRBJ1-2, with D unresolved. Trimming removed 3 bases from V and 4 bases from J, with 15 bases in between. CDR1 is MDHEN and CDR2 is SYDVKM in the germline V gene. This CDR3 region has 15 residues. Written as DNA, the CDR3 is TGTGCCAGCAGTTTGAGCAGGATGGTGGCCTATGGCTACACCTTC. Residues: CASSLSRMVAYGYTF.

The chain uses TRBV6-6 and TRBJ2-1, with TRBD1 matching over 8 bases. CDR3 size: 15 residues. The ends lost 6 bases at V and 3 bases at J; junction bases unmatched: 7. Germline lookup yields CDR1 MNHNY and CDR2 SVGAGI (reference sequence). The CDR3 region has the DNA TGTGCCAGCAGCCAGACAGGGGAAGGCTACAATGAGCAGTTCTTC. This codes for CASSQTGEGYNEQFF.

The table lists this clone with a few counts. The chain links TRBV11-3 to TRBJ2-7; 10 bases match TRBD2. The germline CDR1 and CDR2 sequences are SGHNT and YENEEA. This CDR3 has 14 residues. Losses at the gene ends were 2 bases for V and 2 bases for J; bases not matched to a gene: 0. The chain's CDR3 is CASSLSGGAYEQYF. The DNA for the CDR3 is TGTGCCAGCAGCTTAAGCGGGGGGGCCTACGAGCAGTACTTC.

The chain couples TRBV7-9 to TRBJ1-1; D is undetermined. The CDR3 runs to 15 residues. The V end lost 4 bases, the J end lost 0 bases, and 12 bases lay between the germline ends. Germline CDR1 and CDR2: SEHNR and FQNEAQ (reference sequence). The CDR3 loop is CASSSLQVMNTEAFF. The CDR3 DNA is TGTGCCAGCAGCTCTCTCCAGGTTATGAACACTGAAGCTTTCTTT. The full variable domain, its missing parts supplied by reference TRBV7-9 and TRBJ1-1, is DTGVSQNPRHKITKRGQNVTFRCDPISEHNRLYWYRQTLGQGPEFLTYFQNEAQLEKSRLLSDRFSAERPKGSFSTLEIQRTEQGDSAMYLCASSSLQVMNTEAFFGQGTRLTVV.

This rearrangement joins TRBV7-8 to TRBJ1-2; TRBD1 matches at 7 bases. V dropped 4 bases and J dropped 5; count of bases not matched to a gene: 13. The CDR3 length is 16 residues. Germline lookup yields CDR1 SGHVS and CDR2 FQNEAQ. The CDR3 region is CASSSFPGTEVYGYTF. CDR3 sequence (DNA): TGTGCCAGCAGCTCGTTCCCCGGGACAGAGGTGTATGGCTACACCTTC.

This sequence joins TRBV6-6 and TRBJ1-1, with 7 nucleotides matching TRBD1. Trimming at V came to 6 bases and at J to 3 bases, leaving 4 bases not matched to a gene. CDR3 length equals 13 residues. Germline assignment: CDR1 MNHNY and CDR2 SVGAGI (reference sequence). The CDR3 loop reads CASRGQGDTEAFF. The CDR3 coding sequence is TGTGCCAGCAGGGGGCAGGGGGACACTGAAGCTTTCTTT.

Comments on this clone: Other DNA variants within this sample encode the same CDR3. The chain has TRBV5-1 and TRBJ2-7; 10 bases fit TRBD2. Germline CDR1 and CDR2: SGHRS and YFSETQ. J lost 0 bases, V lost 4 bases, and 4 bases had no gene match. This CDR3 is 15 amino acids long. The CDR3 DNA follows: TGCGCCAGCAGCCTCTCTAGCGGGAGCTCCTACGAGCAGTACTTC. Residues: CASSLSSGSSYEQYF.

The chain combines TRBV5-1 with TRBJ2-7, with TRBD1 matching over 9 bases. The CDR3 is 15 residues long. Losses at the gene ends were 0 bases for V and 5 bases for J; bases not matched to a gene: 6. Germline lookup yields CDR1 SGHRS and CDR2 YFSETQ. The CDR3 nucleotides read TGCGCCAGCAGCTTGGGTACAGGGGGCTTTGACGAGCAGTACTTC. It codes for CASSLGTGGFDEQYF.

The rearrangement links TRBV9 to TRBJ1-1; TRBD1 aligns across 9 bases. J lost 5 bases, V lost 3 bases, and 11 bases had no gene match. CDR1 and CDR2 (germline): SGDLS, YYNGEE. This CDR3 contains 16 residues. CDR3 sequence reads: CASSARLQGAGTEAFF. CDR3 nucleotide sequence: TGTGCCAGCAGCGCCCGTCTACAGGGGGCAGGAACTGAAGCTTTCTTT.

V gene TRBV23-1 combines with J gene TRBJ1-4; D may be TRBD1 (6 bases). TRBV23-1 is placed among ORFs of uncertain function. The CDR3 length is 15 residues. Trimming left V 3 bases short and J 7 bases short, with 15 bases between. This chain's CDR3 is CASSHRDTGFEKLFF. CDR3 sequence (DNA): TGCGCCAGCAGTCATCGGGACACGGGATTTGAAAAACTGTTTTTT.